This T cell receptor beta chain stems from a study of blood T cells in healthy people across ages. Each donor's blood draw was roughly 10 milliliters of peripheral blood. A minimum of 5 micrograms of total RNA was extracted per sample. The CDR3 length is 14 residues. CDR1 and CDR2 from the germline V gene are SGHTA and FQGNSA. The use of a sample-barcoded 5' primer and a J-beta primer mix characterized a second PCR of roughly 7 to 12 cycles. The template-switch adaptor, which had 12 random nucleotides, put a tag on each cDNA molecule. TCRdb processed the 5' RACE reads anew with MiXCR; each CDR3 protein has one entry. The table has approximately 940,000 distinct CDR3 sequences, 40% to 60% seen once; the top ten hold about an eighth.

V gene TRBV7-2 combines with J gene TRBJ2-4; weak D call: TRBD1 (5 bases). The J call may be wrong; the DNA end is better matched by TRBJ2-7. Material: blood. This receptor was obtained from a young man in good health. In nucleotides, the CDR3 is TGTGCCAGCAGCTCCCAGGGCAAGGGCTACGAGCAGTACTTC. The encoded protein is CASSSQGKGYEQYF.